This TCR beta chain came from a study of response to subunit inactivated influenza vaccine. Findings and caveats of the study: Only a handful of new T cells, the authors suggested, are recruited with each seasonal influenza vaccination.

TCRdb recomputed calls from the RT-PCR reads with MiXCR, one row per CDR3 protein. The table includes 650,000 to 850,000 distinct CDR3 sequences, more than 11% detected once. On this clonotype itself: Its antigen is not known.

CDR1 SNHLY and CDR2 FYNNEI come from the germline V gene. This CDR3 contains 15 residues. V shed 3 bases and J shed 0 bases, with 12 bases lying between them. This specimen consisted of PBMCs from blood, obtained roughly 2 weeks before vaccination. The chain recombines TRBV2 with TRBJ2-7, with D tentatively TRBD1 (5 bases). This sequence originates from a man aged 50 or older who received an inactivated influenza vaccine. Written as DNA, the CDR3 is TGTGCCAGCAGTGAGTGGCAGGGCCTCTCCTACGAGCAGTACTTC. Its translation: CASSEWQGLSYEQYF.